This T cell receptor (beta chain) is drawn from a study of CD8 T cells in Susac syndrome. The authors reverse transcribed about 0.5 to 1 ug RNA with random hexamers. In TCRdb, the immunoSEQ multiplex PCR reads were re-called with MiXCR into one record per CDR3 protein. The sample shows around 160,000 distinct CDR3 sequences, roughly 94% of them seen only once. V gave up 4 bases and J gave up 7 bases, with 10 bases separating them. This CDR3 is built from 13 residues. A note on this clonotype: Its antigen remains unidentified.

Notes on the study in general: The TCR sequencing and HLA analysis in the study involved a relatively small number of individuals, as the study acknowledged.

Sequencing of TCR beta covered CD8+ and CD4+ T cells obtained from blood. TEMRA cells were FACS-enriched, while CD8+ and CD4+ T cells were negatively isolated. This receptor was taken from a human donor with multiple sclerosis. The chain combines TRBV12-3 or TRBV12-4 with TRBJ2-2; D may be TRBD1 or TRBD2 (6 bases each). The sample taken for sequencing was CD4+ T cells from PBMCs. The CDR3 DNA follows: TGTGCCAGCAGTTCCAGGGGAGGCGGGGAGCTGTTTTTT. Its translation is CASSSRGGGELFF.